This TCR beta chain was identified in a study of early T cells in non-severe SARS-CoV-2 infection. TCRdb recomputed calls from the 5' RACE reads with MiXCR, one row per CDR3 protein. This repertoire shows approximately 79,000 distinct CDR3 sequences, 9.5% to 15% found once; its top ten account for about 1.1%. Germline V gene lookup returns CDR1 GTSNPN and CDR2 SVGIG (reference sequence). With 3 bases removed from V and 1 base from J, the gap between germline ends came to 10 bases. This CDR3 has 14 amino acids. The origin of this receptor is an adult who was a healthcare worker with PCR-confirmed SARS-CoV-2 infection or an uninfected control (not recorded which). The sequenced sample was whole blood. The chain couples TRBV30 to TRBJ1-3; D unresolved. CDR3 sequence reads: CAWSPLVSGNTIYF. Written as DNA, the CDR3 is TGTGCCTGGAGCCCCCTGGTATCTGGAAACACCATATATTTT.